Each of the 5 T cell receptor beta chains below was sequenced from the same sample in a study of PD-1 blockade in classical Hodgkin lymphoma. Clones were sequenced by immunoSEQ multiplex PCR, and TCRdb holds only the in-frame ones, with some missing. This table has about 51,000 clones, approximately 80% appearing once. Time point indicated: cycle 4 day 1 (C4D1), after five to seven weeks of nivolumab. Every patient experienced relapse after autologous stem cell transplantation, and brentuximab vedotin exposure varied. This sample comprised peripheral blood mononuclear cells (PBMCs), obtained before the fourth cycle of nivolumab. These receptors all come from a human donor with classical Hodgkin lymphoma.

The chain uses TRBV19 and TRBJ1-5; 7 bases line up with TRBD1. After removal of 6 bases from V and 6 bases from J, the junction contained 8 bases not matched to a gene. Germline V gene data show CDR1 as LNHDA and CDR2 as SQIVND (reference sequence). The CDR3 loop spans 14 amino acids. CDR3 region: CASSHRDSVQPQHF. As DNA, the CDR3 is TGTGCCAGTAGCCACCGGGACAGCGTTCAGCCCCAGCATTTT.

V usage is TRBV7-2 and J usage is TRBJ2-7; D is perhaps TRBD2 (6 bases). Germline V gene lookup returns CDR1 SGHTA and CDR2 FQGNSA. V lost 5 bases to trimming and J lost 4 bases, with 18 bases between them. This CDR3 is 15 amino acids long. The CDR3 nucleotides are TGTGCCAGCAGCCTACAACCAGGAGGGATATACGAGCAGTACTTC. Protein: CASSLQPGGIYEQYF. The full variable domain, completed using reference TRBV7-2 and TRBJ2-7, is GAGVSQSPSNKVTEKGKDVELRCDPISGHTALYWYRQSLGQGLEFLIYFQGNSAPDKSGLPSDRFSAERTGGSVSTLTIQRTQQEDSAVYLCASSLQPGGIYEQYFGPGTRLTVT.

The V call is TRBV5-6, the J call TRBJ2-7; 8 bases line up with TRBD1. Per germline, CDR1 SGHDT and CDR2 YYEEEE. The CDR3 length is 13 residues. Unmatched junction bases numbered 6, after V lost 5 bases and J lost 5 bases. The CDR3 DNA reads as TGTGCCAGCAGGTCGGCCAGGGGGCACGAGCAGTACTTC. Amino acid sequence: CASRSARGHEQYF.

In DNA form, the CDR3 reads TGTGCCAGCAGCTCCGGGGGTGCGGGAGAAAAGACCCAGTACTTC. This sequence encodes CASSSGGAGEKTQYF. The chain employs TRBV7-2 and TRBJ2-5, with 7 bases fitting TRBD2. Germline CDR1 and CDR2: SGHTA and FQGNSA. V shed 4 bases, J shed 6 bases, and the junction held 11 bases outside the gene matches. CDR3 size: 15 residues.

In this sample, this clone turned up many times. The gene calls are TRBV30 and TRBJ1-3; weak D call: TRBD1 (6 bases). Germline CDR1 is GTSNPN and CDR2 is SVGIG (reference sequence). V lost 5 bases and J 0 bases, leaving 14 bases between the germline ends. The CDR3 totals 15 residues. CDR3 sequence reads: CAWATDSFSGNTIYF. The CDR3 DNA is TGTGCCTGGGCTACGGACAGCTTCTCTGGAAACACCATATATTTT.